This T cell receptor (beta chain) was obtained from a study of molecular identifiers for immune sequencing clone quantification. Across the study: Within a replicate experiment, RNA obtained from either about 21,000 or 97,000 naive CD8 cells was divided into five aliquots, and four of those aliquots were then sequenced.

This clonotype has only a few counts. MiXCR, applied by TCRdb to the PCR reads, yields one record per CDR3 protein. The table lists under 800,000 distinct CDR3 sequences, approximately 24% of them singletons. Naive CD8 T cell sorting was performed on the CD8+CD4-CCR7+CD45RA+ phenotype. The CDR3 sequence is 16 residues long. Germline lookup yields CDR1 LNHNV and CDR2 YYDKDF (reference sequence). V lost 4 bases to trimming and J lost 12 bases, with 25 bases between them. The sample taken for sequencing was naive CD8+ T cells from blood, with Jurkat cell RNA spiked in. Subset in this sample: FACS-sorted CD8+CD4-CCR7+CD45RA+ naive T cells. V is TRBV15 and J is TRBJ2-1; D possibly corresponds to TRBD1 (6 bases). The TCR was taken from a human donor in good health. Some libraries in this study had Jurkat cell RNA spiked in. The CDR3 loop is CATSIKTGFSSVGQFF. CDR3 bases: TGTGCCACCAGCATTAAAACAGGGTTTTCGTCGGTGGGGCAGTTCTTC.